Each of the 26 T cell receptor beta chains below was sequenced from the same sample in a study of blood T cells in healthy people across ages. Next came a second PCR, run for about 7 to 12 cycles, which used a sample-barcoded 5' primer along with a J-beta primer mix. Using its own MiXCR run on the 5' RACE reads, TCRdb lists one record per CDR3 protein. The sample consists of approximately 1.5 million distinct CDR3 sequences, about 35% of them appearing once. The sample was blood. The receptors were sampled from a woman aged 25 to 39 in good health.

This chain connects TRBV7-2 to TRBJ2-1; TRBD2 matches at 8 bases. CDR1 SGHTA and CDR2 FQGNSA come from the germline V gene. V gave up 1 base and J gave up 3 bases; unmatched junction bases: 5. There are 16 residues in the CDR3. The CDR3 sequence: CASSLEGRGVYNEQFF. The CDR3 nucleotides read TGTGCCAGCAGCTTAGAGGGGCGGGGGGTCTACAATGAGCAGTTCTTC.

The rearrangement links TRBV25-1 to TRBJ2-1, with 12 positions matching TRBD2. CDR1 is MGHDK, CDR2 SYGVNS, per germline. V shed 0 bases and J 7 bases; nucleotides not matched to a gene: 10. CDR3 length: 18 residues. The CDR3 nucleotides read TGTGCCAGCAGTGAATATAGCCCGACTAGCGGGAGTCGGAATGAGCAGTTCTTC. Residues: CASSEYSPTSGSRNEQFF.

This clonotype showed up just a few times. V is TRBV20-1 and J is TRBJ2-7; TRBD1 is a possible D gene (6 bases). The CDR3 runs 13 residues. Per germline, CDR1 DFQATT and CDR2 SNEGSKA (reference sequence). V lost 3 bases and J lost 2, with 11 bases in between. Here the CDR3 DNA reads TGCAGTGCTAGTAAAGGGGGAACCTACGAGCAGTACTTC. Translated: CSASKGGTYEQYF.

This clonotype occurred many times. J is TRBJ2-1 and V is TRBV5-1, with D tentatively TRBD1 or TRBD2 (5 bases each). The V gene's germline CDR1 is SGHRS and CDR2 YFSETQ. With 0 bases removed from V and 7 bases from J, the gap between germline ends came to 8 bases. The CDR3 sequence is 13 residues long. CDR3 in DNA: TGCGCCAGCAGCTTGGCCTGGGGGAATGAGCAGTTCTTC. Residues: CASSLAWGNEQFF.

The chain couples TRBV3-1 to TRBJ2-7; 12 nucleotides line up with TRBD2. There are 17 residues in the CDR3. The V gene end was trimmed by 1 base and the J gene end by 1 base; junction bases not matched to a gene: 5. The germline gives CDR1 LGHDT, CDR2 YNNKEL (reference sequence). The CDR3 spells CASSQGTSGINSYEQYF. The CDR3 DNA reads as TGTGCCAGCAGCCAAGGGACTAGCGGGATAAATTCCTACGAGCAGTACTTC.

V usage is TRBV5-6 and J usage is TRBJ1-1, with 7 bases matching TRBD1. This CDR3 is 14 amino acids long. CDR1 is SGHDT and CDR2 is YYEEEE in the germline V gene. Unmatched junction bases numbered 5, after V lost 3 bases and J lost 3 bases. CDR3 region: CASSWAQGDTEAFF. The CDR3 coding sequence is TGTGCCAGCAGCTGGGCCCAGGGGGACACTGAAGCTTTCTTT.

This sequence joins TRBV11-2 and TRBJ2-2; no definite D call. Deletions cut 1 base from V and 1 base from J, with 10 bases between. Germline lookup yields CDR1 SGHAT and CDR2 FQNNGV. The CDR3 has 16 amino acids. CDR3 sequence reads: CASSLVLLGNTGELFF. CDR3 in DNA: TGTGCCAGCAGCTTAGTACTCCTGGGGAACACCGGGGAGCTGTTTTTT.

There are a few counts of this clonotype. This sequence joins TRBV18 and TRBJ2-7, with D perhaps given as TRBD1 or TRBD2 (5 bases each). Germline V gene lookup returns CDR1 KGHSH and CDR2 LQKENI. The V gene lost 5 bases and the J gene lost 7 bases, with 18 bases spanning the gap. CDR3 length equals 14 residues. This CDR3 reads CASSAGDGRGEQYF. The CDR3 nucleotides are TGTGCCAGCTCAGCCGGGGACGGTCGGGGAGAGCAGTACTTC.

With respect to this clonotype: A much larger clone differs by one base, so this may be a read error. This chain uses TRBV5-1 with TRBJ2-1, with D unclear. This CDR3 is built from 14 residues. The germline V gene encodes CDR1 SGHRS and CDR2 YFSETQ. CDR3 nucleotide sequence: TGCGCCGGCAGCTTGGGATCGCTCTGGGATGAGCAGTTCTTC. Translation gives CAGSLGSLWDEQFF.

In DNA, the CDR3 is TGTGCCAGCGGTGGGACACTCGAGGGGGAAAAACTGTTTTTT. Translating gives CASGGTLEGEKLFF. V gene TRBV3-1 combines with J gene TRBJ1-4; tentative D call: TRBD1 (6 bases). CDR1 and CDR2 from the germline V gene are LGHDT and YNNKEL (reference sequence). The CDR3 spans 14 residues. V lost 8 bases, J lost 8 bases, and 18 bases lay in between.

The gene calls are TRBV7-3 and TRBJ2-5; 8 bases fit TRBD1. Germline CDR1 is SGHTA and CDR2 is FQGTGA. Germline trimming cut 6 bases from V and 1 base from J; bases unmatched to any gene: 4. The CDR3 has 14 amino acids. This CDR3 is CASSADRAQETQYF. In DNA form, the CDR3 reads TGTGCCAGCAGTGCGGACAGGGCCCAAGAGACCCAGTACTTC.

The chain employs TRBV6-1 and TRBJ2-7; 10 nucleotides line up with TRBD2. The CDR3 has 14 residues. V lost 6 bases, J lost 2 bases, and 4 bases stayed unmatched. The germline V gene encodes CDR1 MNHNS and CDR2 SASEGT. CDR3 in DNA: TGTGCCAGCAGGAGAAGCGGGGGGGCCTACGAGCAGTACTTC. This sequence encodes CASRRSGGAYEQYF.

Here the CDR3 reads CSARNLEAVEQYF. CDR3 DNA sequence: TGCAGTGCTAGAAATCTGGAGGCCGTCGAGCAGTACTTC. The chain recombines TRBV20-1 with TRBJ2-7, with TRBD2 as a possible D gene (5 bases). Trimming shortened V by 2 bases and J by 6 bases, and 14 bases separated the two germline ends. Germline V lookup: CDR1 DFQATT, CDR2 SNEGSKA (reference sequence). The CDR3 covers 13 residues.

This clonotype was counted many times. The rearrangement joins TRBV29-1 to TRBJ2-1; the D is unclear. In germline, CDR1 is SQVTM, CDR2 ANQGSEA. V was cut by 4 bases and J by 10 bases, with 5 bases left in between. The CDR3 has 9 amino acids. The DNA for the CDR3 is TGCAGCGTTGGATGGGAGCAGTTCTTC. This encodes CSVGWEQFF.

The sample holds a few counts of this clonotype. The chain has TRBV5-5 and TRBJ1-1, with D perhaps TRBD1 (5 bases). Deletions cut 3 bases from V and 11 bases from J, with 23 bases between. There are 15 residues in the CDR3. CDR1 and CDR2 from the germline V gene are SGHKS and YYEKEE (reference sequence). Here the CDR3 DNA reads TGTGCCAGCAGCTCCCCAACCAGCGACAGAGGTGGGGCTTTCTTT. Encoded protein: CASSSPTSDRGGAFF.

This clonotype was recorded a few times. The rearrangement uses TRBV9 and TRBJ2-1; 10 bases line up with TRBD2. After removal of 1 base from V and 5 bases from J, the junction contained 12 bases not matched to a gene. Germline V gives CDR1 SGDLS, CDR2 YYNGEE. The CDR3 extends over 18 amino acids. CDR3 loop: CASSVSTPAGGKNNEQFF. CDR3 nucleotides: TGTGCCAGCAGCGTAAGTACGCCAGCGGGAGGGAAAAACAATGAGCAGTTCTTC. The whole variable domain, filled in from reference TRBV9 and TRBJ2-1, reads DSGVTQTPKHLITATGQRVTLRCSPRSGDLSVYWYQQSLDQGLQFLIQYYNGEERAKGNILERFSAQQFPDLHSELNLSSLELGDSALYFCASSVSTPAGGKNNEQFFGPGTRLTVL.

A note on this clonotype: One junction end disagrees with the germline gene, perhaps due to a read error. This chain links TRBV7-2 with TRBJ1-5; TRBD1 might be the D (5 bases). This CDR3 comprises 14 residues. The germline V gene has CDR1 SGHTA and CDR2 FQGNSA. DNA of the CDR3: TGTGCCGGCAGCCTAGGGGCAGAGTCTCAGCCCCAGCATTTT. Translated, it gives CAGSLGAESQPQHF.

V is TRBV2 and J is TRBJ2-3; 7 bases fit TRBD2. There are 16 residues in the CDR3. V shed 7 bases, J shed 0 bases, and the junction held 10 bases outside the gene matches. Germline CDR1 is SNHLY and CDR2 is FYNNEI. The CDR3 loop reads CASMSGKGLSTDTQYF. The CDR3, as DNA: TGTGCCAGCATGAGCGGGAAGGGGCTAAGCACAGATACGCAGTATTTT.

This clonotype was counted between two and nine times. The chain has TRBV4-2 and TRBJ2-2; no firm D call. Germline assignment: CDR1 LGHNA and CDR2 YNFKEQ. This CDR3 is 12 amino acids long. V was trimmed by 3 bases and J by 6 bases, leaving 5 bases between them. The chain's CDR3 is CASSQESGELFF. The CDR3 DNA reads TGTGCCAGCAGCCAGGAGTCCGGGGAGCTGTTTTTT.

The V call is TRBV12-3 or TRBV12-4, the J call TRBJ1-1, with 8 bases lining up with TRBD1. This CDR3 contains 14 residues. With V trimmed by 3 bases and J by 4 bases, 4 bases remained unmatched. CDR3 protein: CASSLRDRTTEAFF. The CDR3 region has the DNA TGTGCCAGCAGTTTGCGGGACAGGACCACTGAAGCTTTCTTT.

The sample holds a few counts of this clonotype. The rearrangement uses TRBV5-1 and TRBJ2-7; D may match TRBD1 or TRBD2 (5 bases each). V was shortened by 0 bases and J by 4 bases, with 14 bases between the two germline ends. Per the germline V gene, CDR1 is SGHRS and CDR2 is YFSETQ. CDR3 length: 15 amino acids. CDR3 DNA: TGCGCCAGCAGCTTGGCATCCGGGGCACCTTACGAGCAGTACTTC. Amino acid sequence: CASSLASGAPYEQYF.

Turning to this clonotype: This may be a read error: a much more frequent sequence differs by one nucleotide. The J gene is TRBJ2-5, the V gene TRBV10-3; D is tentatively TRBD1 or TRBD2 (5 bases each). The end of the DNA is better explained by TRBJ2-7, so the J call may be wrong. Germline CDR1 and CDR2: ENHRY and SYGVKD. The CDR3 runs 14 residues. The CDR3 DNA reads as TGTACCATCGCAGGTGAGGGGCGAAACTACGAGCAGTACTTC. This codes for CTIAGEGRNYEQYF.

In the case of this clonotype: A read error may be the cause here, since a much bigger clone is one base away. The V gene is TRBV20-1, the J gene TRBJ1-2; D is unclear. Germline CDR1 DFQATT, CDR2 SNEGSKA (reference sequence). CDR3 length equals 12 residues. The CDR3 DNA reads as TGCAGTGCTAGAGATAGCGGCTATGTCTACACCTTC. Its translation is CSARDSGYVYTF.

The gene calls are TRBV12-3 or TRBV12-4 and TRBJ2-5; D may match TRBD1 or TRBD2 (6 bases each). Trimming left V 4 bases short and J 5 bases short, with 11 bases between. The CDR3 has 13 amino acids. The CDR3 is CASSWGARETQYF. CDR3 coding DNA: TGTGCCAGCAGTTGGGGGGCGAGGGAGACCCAGTACTTC.

The sample holds a few counts of this clonotype. This sequence joins TRBV3-1 and TRBJ2-7, with D possibly TRBD1 on 7 matching bases. Between the trimmed V and J ends, which lost 4 bases and 0 bases, there was a span of 19 bases. The CDR3 extends over 17 amino acids. CDR1 and CDR2 from the germline V gene are LGHDT and YNNKEL (reference sequence). The CDR3: CASSRGDSRRSSYEQYF. The CDR3, as DNA: TGTGCCAGCAGCCGCGGGGACAGCCGAAGGAGCTCCTACGAGCAGTACTTC.

This clonotype has just a few counts. The genes are TRBV3-1 and TRBJ1-6; 8 nucleotides align to TRBD1. The CDR3 loop spans 16 amino acids. Germline V gene sequence: CDR1 LGHDT, CDR2 YNNKEL (reference sequence). J lost 9 bases, V lost 0 bases, and 7 bases had no gene match. Here the CDR3 reads CASSQDRTGLSSPLHF. CDR3 nucleotides: TGTGCCAGCAGCCAAGATCGGACAGGGTTGAGTTCACCCCTCCACTTT. The full variable domain, its missing parts supplied by reference TRBV3-1 and TRBJ1-6, is DTAVSQTPKYLVTQMGNDKSIKCEQNLGHDTMYWYKQDSKKFLKIMFSYNNKELIINETVPNRFSPKSPDKAHLNLHINSLELGDSAVYFCASSQDRTGLSSPLHFGNGTRLTVT.